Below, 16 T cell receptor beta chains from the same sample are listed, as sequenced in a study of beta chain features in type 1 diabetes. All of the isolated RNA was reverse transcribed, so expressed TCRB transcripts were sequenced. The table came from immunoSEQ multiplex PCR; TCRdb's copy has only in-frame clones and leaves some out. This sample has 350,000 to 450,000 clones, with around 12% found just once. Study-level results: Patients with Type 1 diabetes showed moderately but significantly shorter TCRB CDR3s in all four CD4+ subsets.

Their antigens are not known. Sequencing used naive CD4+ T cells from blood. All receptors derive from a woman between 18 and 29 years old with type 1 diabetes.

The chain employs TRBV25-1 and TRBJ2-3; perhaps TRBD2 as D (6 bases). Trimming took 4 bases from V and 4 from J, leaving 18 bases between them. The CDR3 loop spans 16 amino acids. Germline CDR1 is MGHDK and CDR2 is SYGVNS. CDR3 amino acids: CASSVSGTQGPDTQYF. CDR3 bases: TGTGCCAGCAGTGTATCAGGGACTCAAGGACCAGATACGCAGTATTTT.

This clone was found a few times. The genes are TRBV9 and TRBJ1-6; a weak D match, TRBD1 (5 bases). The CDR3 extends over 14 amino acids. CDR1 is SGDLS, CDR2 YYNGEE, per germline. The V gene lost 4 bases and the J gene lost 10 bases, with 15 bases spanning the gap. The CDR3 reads CASSSDQGTSPLHF. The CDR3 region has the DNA TGTGCCAGCAGCTCAGATCAGGGAACCTCACCCCTCCACTTT.

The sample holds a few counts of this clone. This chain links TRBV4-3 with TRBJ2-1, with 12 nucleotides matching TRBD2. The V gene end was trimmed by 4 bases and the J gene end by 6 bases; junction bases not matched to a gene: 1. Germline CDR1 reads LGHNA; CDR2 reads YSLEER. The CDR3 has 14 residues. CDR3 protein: CASSRTSGINEQFF. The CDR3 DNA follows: TGCGCCAGCAGCCGGACTAGCGGGATCAATGAGCAGTTCTTC.

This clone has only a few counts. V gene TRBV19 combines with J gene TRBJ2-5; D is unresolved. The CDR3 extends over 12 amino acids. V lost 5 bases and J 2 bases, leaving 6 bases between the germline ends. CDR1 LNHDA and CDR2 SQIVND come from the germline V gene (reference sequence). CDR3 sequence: CASSFQQETQYF. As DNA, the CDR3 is TGTGCCAGTAGTTTTCAGCAAGAGACCCAGTACTTC. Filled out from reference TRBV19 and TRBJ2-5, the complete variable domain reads DGGITQSPKYLFRKEGQNVTLSCEQNLNHDAMYWYRQDPGQGLRLIYYSQIVNDFQKGDIAEGYSVSREKKESFPLTVTSAQKNPTAFYLCASSFQQETQYFGPGTRLLVL.

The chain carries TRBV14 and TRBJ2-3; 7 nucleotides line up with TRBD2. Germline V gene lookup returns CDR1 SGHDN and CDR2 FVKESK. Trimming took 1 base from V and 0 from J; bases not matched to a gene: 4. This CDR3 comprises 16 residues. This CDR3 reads CASSQGLALSTDTQYF. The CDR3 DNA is TGTGCCAGCAGCCAAGGACTAGCTCTAAGCACAGATACGCAGTATTTT.

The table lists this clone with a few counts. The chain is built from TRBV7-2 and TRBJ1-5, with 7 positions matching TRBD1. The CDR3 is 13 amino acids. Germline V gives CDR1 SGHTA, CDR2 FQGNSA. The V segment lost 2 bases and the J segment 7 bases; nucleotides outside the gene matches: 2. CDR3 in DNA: TGTGCCAGCAGCTTACAGGGGGACCAGCCCCAGCATTTT. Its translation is CASSLQGDQPQHF.

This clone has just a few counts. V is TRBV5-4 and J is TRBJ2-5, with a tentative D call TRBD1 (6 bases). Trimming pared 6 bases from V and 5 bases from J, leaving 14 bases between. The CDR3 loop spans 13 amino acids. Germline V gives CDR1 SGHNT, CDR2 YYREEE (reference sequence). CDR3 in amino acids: CASTTGNEETQYF. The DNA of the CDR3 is TGTGCCAGCACCACAGGGAACGAGGAGACCCAGTACTTC.

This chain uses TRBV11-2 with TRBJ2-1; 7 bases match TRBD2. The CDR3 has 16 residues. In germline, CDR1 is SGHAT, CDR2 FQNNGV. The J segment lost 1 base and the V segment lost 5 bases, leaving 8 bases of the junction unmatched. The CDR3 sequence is CASSPAGGRSYNEQFF. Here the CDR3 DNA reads TGTGCCAGCAGCCCAGCCGGGGGGAGATCCTACAATGAGCAGTTCTTC.

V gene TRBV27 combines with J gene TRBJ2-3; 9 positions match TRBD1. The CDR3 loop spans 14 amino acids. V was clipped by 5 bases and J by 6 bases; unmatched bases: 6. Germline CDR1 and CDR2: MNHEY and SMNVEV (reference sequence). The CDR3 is CASSLGQGKDTQYF. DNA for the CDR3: TGTGCCAGCAGTCTAGGACAGGGGAAGGATACGCAGTATTTT.

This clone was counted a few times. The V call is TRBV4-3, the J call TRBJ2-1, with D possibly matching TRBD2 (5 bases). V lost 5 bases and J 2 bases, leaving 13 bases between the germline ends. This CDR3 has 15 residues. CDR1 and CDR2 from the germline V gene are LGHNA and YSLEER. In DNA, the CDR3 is TGCGCCAGCAGCGACTCGGGATTGCCCTACAATGAGCAGTTCTTC. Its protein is CASSDSGLPYNEQFF.

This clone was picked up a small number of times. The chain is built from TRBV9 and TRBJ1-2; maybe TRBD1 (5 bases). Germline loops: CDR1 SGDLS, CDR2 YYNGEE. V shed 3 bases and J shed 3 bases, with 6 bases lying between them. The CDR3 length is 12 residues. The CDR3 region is CASSARDYGYTF. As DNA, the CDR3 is TGTGCCAGCAGCGCCAGGGACTATGGCTACACCTTC.

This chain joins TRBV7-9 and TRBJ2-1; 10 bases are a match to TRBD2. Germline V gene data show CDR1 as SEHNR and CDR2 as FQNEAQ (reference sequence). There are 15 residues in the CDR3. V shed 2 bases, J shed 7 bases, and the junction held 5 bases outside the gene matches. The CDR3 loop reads CASSLSSGRDNEQFF. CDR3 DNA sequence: TGTGCCAGCAGCTTATCGAGCGGGAGGGATAATGAGCAGTTCTTC.

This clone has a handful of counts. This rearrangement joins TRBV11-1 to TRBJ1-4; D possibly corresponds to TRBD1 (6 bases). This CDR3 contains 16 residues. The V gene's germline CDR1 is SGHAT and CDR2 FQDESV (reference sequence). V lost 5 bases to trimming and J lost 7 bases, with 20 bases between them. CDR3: CASSAMTGAFGEKLFF. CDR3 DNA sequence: TGTGCCAGCAGCGCGATGACAGGCGCCTTCGGTGAAAAACTGTTTTTT.

The CDR3 is CASSYDGGFEQYF. CDR3 bases: TGTGCCAGCAGTTACGACGGGGGATTCGAGCAGTACTTC. The chain couples TRBV6-5 to TRBJ2-7; maybe TRBD2 (6 bases). Germline CDR1 is MNHEY and CDR2 is SVGAGI. The V end was cut by 2 bases, the J end by 6 bases, with 11 bases between. The CDR3 runs 13 residues.

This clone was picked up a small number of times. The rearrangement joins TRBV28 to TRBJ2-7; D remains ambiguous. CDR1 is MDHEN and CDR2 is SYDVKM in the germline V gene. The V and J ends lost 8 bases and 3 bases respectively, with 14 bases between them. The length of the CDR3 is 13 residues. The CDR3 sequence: CASGTTPLYEQYF. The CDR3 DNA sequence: TGTGCCAGCGGTACTACTCCCCTCTACGAGCAGTACTTC.

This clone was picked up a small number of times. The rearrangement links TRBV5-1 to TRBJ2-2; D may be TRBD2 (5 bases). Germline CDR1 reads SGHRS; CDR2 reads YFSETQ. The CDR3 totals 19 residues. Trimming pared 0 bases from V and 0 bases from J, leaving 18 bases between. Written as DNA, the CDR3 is TGCGCCAGCAGCTTGGTGCCCGGGGTGGGCCGTTCGAACACCGGGGAGCTGTTTTTT. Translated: CASSLVPGVGRSNTGELFF.